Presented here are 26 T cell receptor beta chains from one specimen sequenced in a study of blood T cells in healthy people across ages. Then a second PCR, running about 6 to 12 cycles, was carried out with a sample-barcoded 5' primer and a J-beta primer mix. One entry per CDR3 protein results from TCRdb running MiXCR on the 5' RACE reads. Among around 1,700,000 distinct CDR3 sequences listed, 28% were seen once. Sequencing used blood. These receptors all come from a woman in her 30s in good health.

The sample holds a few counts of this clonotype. The CDR3 loop is CASSYSSWGNQPQHF. The CDR3 bases are TGTGCCAGCAGTTACTCGAGTTGGGGGAATCAGCCCCAGCATTTT. The rearrangement joins TRBV6-2 or TRBV6-3 to TRBJ1-5; a weak D match, TRBD1 (5 bases). Germline V CDR1 and CDR2: MNHEY, SVGEGT. This CDR3 contains 15 residues. Trimming removed 0 bases from V and 4 bases from J, with 10 bases in between.

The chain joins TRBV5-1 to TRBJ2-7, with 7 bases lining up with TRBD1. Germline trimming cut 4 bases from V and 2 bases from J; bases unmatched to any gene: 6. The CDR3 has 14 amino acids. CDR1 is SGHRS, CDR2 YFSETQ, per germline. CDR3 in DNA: TGCGCCAGCAGCCGTGGGACAGTAGCCTACGAGCAGTACTTC. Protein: CASSRGTVAYEQYF.

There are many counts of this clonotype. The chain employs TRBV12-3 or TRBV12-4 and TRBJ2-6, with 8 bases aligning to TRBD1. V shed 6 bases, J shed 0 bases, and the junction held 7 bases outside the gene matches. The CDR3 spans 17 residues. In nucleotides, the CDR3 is TGTGCCAGCAGGGGACAGGACTCAAGCTCTGGGGCCAACGTCCTGACTTTC. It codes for CASRGQDSSSGANVLTF.

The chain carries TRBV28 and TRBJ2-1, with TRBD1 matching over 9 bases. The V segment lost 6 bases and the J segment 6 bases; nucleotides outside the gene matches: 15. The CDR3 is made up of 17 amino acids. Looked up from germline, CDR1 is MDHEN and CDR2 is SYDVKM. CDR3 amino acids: CASSPPGQGTVSNEQFF. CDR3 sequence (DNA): TGTGCCAGCAGCCCTCCGGGACAGGGTACTGTCTCCAATGAGCAGTTCTTC.

The CDR3 DNA reads TGTGCCAGCAGCGTAGGCACTAGCGGTGGTCTGGGGAATGAGCAGTTCTTC. Translated: CASSVGTSGGLGNEQFF. The chain links TRBV9 to TRBJ2-1; 8 bases are a match to TRBD2. Germline CDR1 reads SGDLS; CDR2 reads YYNGEE. CDR3 size: 17 residues. Unmatched junction bases numbered 12, after V lost 0 bases and J lost 7 bases.

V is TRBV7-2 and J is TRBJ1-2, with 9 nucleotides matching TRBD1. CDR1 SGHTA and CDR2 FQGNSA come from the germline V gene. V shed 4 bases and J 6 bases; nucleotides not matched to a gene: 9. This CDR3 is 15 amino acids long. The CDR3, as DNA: TGTGCCAGCAGCTCCCGGGACAGGGAGGGGGATGGCTACACCTTC. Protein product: CASSSRDREGDGYTF. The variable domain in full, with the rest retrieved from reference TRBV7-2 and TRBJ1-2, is GAGVSQSPSNKVTEKGKDVELRCDPISGHTALYWYRQSLGQGLEFLIYFQGNSAPDKSGLPSDRFSAERTGGSVSTLTIQRTQQEDSAVYLCASSSRDREGDGYTFGSGTRLTVV.

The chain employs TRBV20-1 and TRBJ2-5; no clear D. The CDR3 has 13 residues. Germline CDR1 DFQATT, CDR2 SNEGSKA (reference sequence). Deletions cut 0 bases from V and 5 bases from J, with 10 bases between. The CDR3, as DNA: TGCAGTGCTAGAGATCCCCCAGTCGAGACCCAGTACTTC. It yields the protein CSARDPPVETQYF.

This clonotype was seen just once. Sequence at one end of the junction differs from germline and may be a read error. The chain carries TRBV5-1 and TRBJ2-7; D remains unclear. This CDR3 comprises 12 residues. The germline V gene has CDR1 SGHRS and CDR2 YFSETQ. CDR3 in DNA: TGCGCCAGCAGCTTGAATAGGTACGGGCAGTACTTC. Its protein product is CASSLNRYGQYF.

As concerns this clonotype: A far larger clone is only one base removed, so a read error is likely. This CDR3 is CASSLDRTTEAFF. DNA for the CDR3: TGTGCCAGCAGCTTAGACAGGACCACTGAAGCTTTCTTT. The genes are TRBV5-6 and TRBJ1-1; a weak D match, TRBD1 (6 bases). Looked up from germline, CDR1 is SGHDT and CDR2 is YYEEEE. The CDR3 has 13 residues. The V end was cut by 2 bases, the J end by 4 bases, with 9 bases between.

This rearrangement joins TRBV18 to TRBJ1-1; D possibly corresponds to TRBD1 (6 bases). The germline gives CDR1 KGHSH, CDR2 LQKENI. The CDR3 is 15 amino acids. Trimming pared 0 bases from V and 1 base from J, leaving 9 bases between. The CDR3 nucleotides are TGTGCCAGCTCACCACCTAAGGGGGAGAACACTGAAGCTTTCTTT. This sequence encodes CASSPPKGENTEAFF. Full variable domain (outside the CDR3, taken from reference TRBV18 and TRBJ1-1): NAGVMQNPRHLVRRRGQEARLRCSPMKGHSHVYWYRQLPEEGLKFMVYLQKENIIDESGMPKERFSAEFPKEGPSILRIQQVVRGDSAAYFCASSPPKGENTEAFFGQGTRLTVV.

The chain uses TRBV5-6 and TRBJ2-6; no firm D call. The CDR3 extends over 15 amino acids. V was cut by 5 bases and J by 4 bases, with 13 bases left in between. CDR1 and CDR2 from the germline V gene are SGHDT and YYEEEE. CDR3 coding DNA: TGTGCCAGCAGTCAGACCCTAGTGGGGGCCAACGTCCTGACTTTC. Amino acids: CASSQTLVGANVLTF.

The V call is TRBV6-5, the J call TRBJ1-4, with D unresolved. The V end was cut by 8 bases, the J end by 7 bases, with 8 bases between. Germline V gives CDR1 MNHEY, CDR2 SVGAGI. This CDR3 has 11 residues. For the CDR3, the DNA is TGTGCCAGCGGGAAGGGTGAAAAACTGTTTTTT. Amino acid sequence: CASGKGEKLFF.

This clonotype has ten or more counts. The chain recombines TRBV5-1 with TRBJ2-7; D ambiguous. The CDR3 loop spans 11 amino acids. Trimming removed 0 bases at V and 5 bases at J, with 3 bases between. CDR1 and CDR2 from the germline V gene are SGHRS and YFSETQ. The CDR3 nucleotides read TGCGCCAGCAGCTTGGGCCACGAGCAGTACTTC. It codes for CASSLGHEQYF.

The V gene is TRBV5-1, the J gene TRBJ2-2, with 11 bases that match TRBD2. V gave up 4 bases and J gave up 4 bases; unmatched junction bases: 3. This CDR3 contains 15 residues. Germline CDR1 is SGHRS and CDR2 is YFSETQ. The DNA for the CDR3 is TGCGCCAGCAGCAAACTAGCGGGGGTCACCGGGGAGCTGTTTTTT. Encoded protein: CASSKLAGVTGELFF.

This CDR3 reads CAWSLKQDYEQYF. The CDR3 coding sequence is TGTGCCTGGAGCCTAAAACAGGACTACGAGCAGTACTTC. The chain recombines TRBV30 with TRBJ2-5; TRBD1 is a possible D gene (5 bases). The end of the DNA is better explained by TRBJ2-7, so the J call may be wrong. This CDR3 has 13 amino acids. Looked up from germline, CDR1 is GTSNPN and CDR2 is SVGIG (reference sequence).

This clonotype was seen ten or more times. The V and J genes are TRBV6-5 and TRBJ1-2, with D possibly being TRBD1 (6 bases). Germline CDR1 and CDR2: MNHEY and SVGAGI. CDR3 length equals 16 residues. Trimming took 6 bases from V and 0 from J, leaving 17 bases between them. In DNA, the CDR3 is TGTGCCAGCAGAACCCGCGGACAGATGGCTAACTATGGCTACACCTTC. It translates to CASRTRGQMANYGYTF.

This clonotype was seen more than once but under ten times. The DNA of the CDR3 is TGCGCCAGCAGCTTGGACTACCCGGGACTAGCAAACATTCAGTACTTC. It specifies CASSLDYPGLANIQYF. The chain has TRBV5-1 and TRBJ2-4; 9 nucleotides line up with TRBD2. The CDR3 spans 16 residues. The germline CDR1 and CDR2 sequences are SGHRS and YFSETQ. After removal of 0 bases from V and 6 bases from J, the junction contained 7 bases not matched to a gene.

The CDR3 loop reads CASSSLFGAGTEAFF. The CDR3 DNA reads as TGTGCCAGCAGTTCCTTGTTCGGGGCGGGCACGGAAGCTTTCTTT. V and J are TRBV28 and TRBJ1-1; D perhaps matches TRBD1 (5 bases). V was trimmed by 4 bases and J by 8 bases, leaving 20 bases between them. The length of the CDR3 is 15 residues. Germline V lookup: CDR1 MDHEN, CDR2 SYDVKM.

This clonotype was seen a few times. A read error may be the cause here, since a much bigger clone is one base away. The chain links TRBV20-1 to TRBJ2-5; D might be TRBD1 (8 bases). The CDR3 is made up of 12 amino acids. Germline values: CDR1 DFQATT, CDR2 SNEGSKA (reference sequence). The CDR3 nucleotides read TGCAGGGCTGCTGGACAGGGAGCGGGGCAGTACTTC. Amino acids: CRAAGQGAGQYF.

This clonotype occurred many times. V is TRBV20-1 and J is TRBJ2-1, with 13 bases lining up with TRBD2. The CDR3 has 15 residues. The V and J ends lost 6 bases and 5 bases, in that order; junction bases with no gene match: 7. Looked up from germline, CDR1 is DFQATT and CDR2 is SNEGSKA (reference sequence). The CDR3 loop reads CSATPGTSGNNEQFF. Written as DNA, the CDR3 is TGCAGTGCAACCCCCGGGACTAGCGGGAACAATGAGCAGTTCTTC.

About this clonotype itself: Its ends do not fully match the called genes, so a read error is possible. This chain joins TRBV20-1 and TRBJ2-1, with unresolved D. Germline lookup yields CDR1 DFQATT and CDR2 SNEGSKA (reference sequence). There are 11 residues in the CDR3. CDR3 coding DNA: TGCAGTGCTAGTTCTATCGGGTTCGCTATCTTC. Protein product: CSASSIGFAIF.

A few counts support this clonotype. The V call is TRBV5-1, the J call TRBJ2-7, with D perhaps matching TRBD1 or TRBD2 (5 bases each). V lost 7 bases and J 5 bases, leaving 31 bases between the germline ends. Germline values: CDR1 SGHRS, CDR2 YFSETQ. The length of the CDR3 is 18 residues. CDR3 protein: CASGPGARSDFVWDEQYF. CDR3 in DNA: TGCGCCAGCGGCCCCGGGGCGCGGTCGGACTTCGTGTGGGACGAGCAGTACTTC.

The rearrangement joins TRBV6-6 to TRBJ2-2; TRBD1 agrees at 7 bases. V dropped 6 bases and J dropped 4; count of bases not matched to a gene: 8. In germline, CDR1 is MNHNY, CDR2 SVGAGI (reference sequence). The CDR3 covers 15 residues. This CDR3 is CASRYRDRGTGELFF. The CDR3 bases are TGTGCCAGCAGATACCGGGACAGAGGCACCGGGGAGCTGTTTTTT.

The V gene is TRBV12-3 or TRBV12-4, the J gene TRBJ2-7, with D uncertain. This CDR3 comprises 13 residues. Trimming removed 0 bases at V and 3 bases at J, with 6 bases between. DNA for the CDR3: TGTGCCAGCAGTTTAGCCAGCTACTACGAGCAGTACTTC. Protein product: CASSLASYYEQYF.

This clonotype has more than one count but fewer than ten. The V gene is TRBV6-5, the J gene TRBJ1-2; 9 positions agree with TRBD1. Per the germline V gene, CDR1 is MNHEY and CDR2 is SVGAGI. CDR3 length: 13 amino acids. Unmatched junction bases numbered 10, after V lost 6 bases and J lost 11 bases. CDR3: CASRLGTGPQYTF. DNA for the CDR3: TGTGCCAGCAGATTAGGGACAGGGCCTCAGTACACCTTC.

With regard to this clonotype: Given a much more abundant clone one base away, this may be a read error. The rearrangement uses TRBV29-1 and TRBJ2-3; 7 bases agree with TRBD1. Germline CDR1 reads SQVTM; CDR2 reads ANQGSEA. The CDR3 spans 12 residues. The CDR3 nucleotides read TGCAGCGAGAAGGGGGCCTCAGATACGCGGTATTTT. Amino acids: CSEKGASDTRYF.